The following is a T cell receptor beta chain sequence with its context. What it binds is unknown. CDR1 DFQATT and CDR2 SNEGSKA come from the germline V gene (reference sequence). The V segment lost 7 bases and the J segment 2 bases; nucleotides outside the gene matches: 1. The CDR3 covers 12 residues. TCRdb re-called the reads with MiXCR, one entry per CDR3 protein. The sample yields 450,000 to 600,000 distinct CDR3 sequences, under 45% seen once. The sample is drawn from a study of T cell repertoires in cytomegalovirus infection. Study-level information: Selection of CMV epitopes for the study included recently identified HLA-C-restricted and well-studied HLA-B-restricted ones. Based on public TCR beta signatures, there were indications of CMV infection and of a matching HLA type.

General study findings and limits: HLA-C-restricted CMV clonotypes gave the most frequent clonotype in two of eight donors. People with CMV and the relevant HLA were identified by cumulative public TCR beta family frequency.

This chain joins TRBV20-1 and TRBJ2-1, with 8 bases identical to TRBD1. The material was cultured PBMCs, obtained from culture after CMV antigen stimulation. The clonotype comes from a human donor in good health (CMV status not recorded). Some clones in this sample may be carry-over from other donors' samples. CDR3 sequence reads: CSVGQAYNEQFF. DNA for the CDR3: TGCAGTGTGGGACAGGCCTACAATGAGCAGTTCTTC.